The 23 T cell receptor beta chains given below trace back to one sample, sequenced in a study of T cells after posttransplantation cyclophosphamide. Assay: immunoSEQ multiplex PCR; the TCRdb copy retains only in-frame clones and omits some. Listed for the sample are 30,000 to 40,000 clones, none seen a single time. The sequencing input was PBMCs. Every receptor here comes from a man in his forties or fifties in good health, CMV-negative, and a related stem cell transplant donor.

This clone was seen ten or more times. V usage is TRBV7-9 and J usage is TRBJ2-1, with D hard to call. The germline CDR1 and CDR2 sequences are SEHNR and FQNEAQ (reference sequence). This CDR3 spans 14 amino acids. V lost 0 bases and J 5 bases, leaving 8 bases between the germline ends. The CDR3 protein is CASSLASRDNEQFF. CDR3 nucleotides: TGTGCCAGCAGCTTAGCCTCCCGGGACAATGAGCAGTTCTTC.

In this sample, this clone turned up a few times. The chain links TRBV14 to TRBJ2-7; 7 bases map to TRBD1. Trimming removed 1 base from V and 0 bases from J; junction bases left unmatched: 3. The V gene's germline CDR1 is SGHDN and CDR2 FVKESK. The CDR3 covers 15 residues. CDR3 residues: CASSQVTGSSYEQYF. The CDR3 DNA sequence: TGTGCCAGCAGCCAAGTGACAGGGAGCTCCTACGAGCAGTACTTC.

This clone has at least ten counts. The chain combines TRBV10-3 with TRBJ1-2; D ambiguous. The CDR3 spans 14 residues. In germline, CDR1 is ENHRY, CDR2 SYGVKD. Trimming removed 0 bases at V and 7 bases at J, with 12 bases between. The CDR3 loop is CAISESPGLGGYTF. CDR3 bases: TGTGCCATCAGTGAGTCTCCAGGCCTGGGTGGCTACACCTTC.

This clone was seen many times. The chain carries TRBV12-5 and TRBJ2-3; 7 bases line up with TRBD1. The CDR3 runs to 14 residues. Trimming removed 6 bases from V and 2 bases from J; junction bases left unmatched: 5. Germline CDR1 and CDR2: LGHNT and FRNRAP. CDR3 sequence: CASGPGQPTDTQYF. The CDR3 DNA is TGTGCTAGTGGCCCGGGACAGCCCACAGATACGCAGTATTTT. The variable domain in full, with the rest retrieved from reference TRBV12-5 and TRBJ2-3, is DARVTQTPRHKVTEMGQEVTMRCQPILGHNTVFWYRQTMMQGLELLAYFRNRAPLDDSGMPKDRFSAEMPDATLATLKIQPSEPRDSAVYFCASGPGQPTDTQYFGPGTRLTVL.

This clone has just a few counts. The chain is built from TRBV7-6 and TRBJ2-5; D is perhaps TRBD1 (5 bases). The end of the DNA fits TRBJ2-7 better, so the J call may be wrong. The CDR3 has 14 amino acids. CDR1 SGHVS and CDR2 FNYEAQ come from the germline V gene. The CDR3 DNA reads as TGTGCCAGCAGCCCACAGGAGAACTTCTACGAGCAGTACTTC. Its protein product is CASSPQENFYEQYF.

This CDR3 is CASSEGRGGYYEQYF. CDR3 DNA: TGTGCCAGCAGCGAAGGTCGGGGGGGATACTACGAGCAGTACTTC. This chain uses TRBV9 with TRBJ2-7; 8 bases match TRBD2. J lost 3 bases, V lost 3 bases, and 8 bases had no gene match. The germline CDR1 and CDR2 sequences are SGDLS and YYNGEE. There are 15 residues in the CDR3.

This clone was recorded at least ten times. The rearrangement links TRBV2 to TRBJ1-5, with a weak D call TRBD1 (5 bases). Germline CDR1 is SNHLY and CDR2 is FYNNEI. V was pared by 7 bases and J by 7 bases, with 17 bases between. The CDR3 consists of 14 residues. The CDR3 region has the DNA TGTGCCAGCAATCGGTGGCAGGGCGGACAGCCCCAGCATTTT. Residues: CASNRWQGGQPQHF.

There are many counts of this clone. This chain links TRBV5-6 with TRBJ1-1; D possibly corresponds to TRBD1 (5 bases). The CDR3 contains 15 residues. Trimming stripped 4 bases from V and 6 bases from J, with 19 bases between. Germline lookup yields CDR1 SGHDT and CDR2 YYEEEE. The chain's CDR3 is CASSRTDRSGAEAFF. The CDR3 DNA follows: TGTGCCAGCAGCCGGACCGACAGATCCGGCGCTGAAGCTTTCTTT.

There are many counts of this clone. The V and J genes are TRBV7-3 and TRBJ1-1, with a possible D match to TRBD1 (6 bases). V lost 3 bases and J lost 3, with 14 bases in between. Germline V CDR1 and CDR2: SGHTA, FQGTGA. The CDR3 runs 15 residues. DNA of the CDR3: TGTGCCAGCAGCTTGGACAGCAGGGCACACACTGAAGCTTTCTTT. Protein product: CASSLDSRAHTEAFF. Together with reference TRBV7-3 and TRBJ1-1, the CDR3 gives the full variable domain: GAGVSQTPSNKVTEKGKYVELRCDPISGHTALYWYRQSLGQGPEFLIYFQGTGAADDSGLPNDRFFAVRPEGSVSTLKIQRTERGDSAVYLCASSLDSRAHTEAFFGQGTRLTVV.

This clone showed up many times. The chain recombines TRBV6-4 with TRBJ2-1; 7 bases align to TRBD1. CDR1 is MRHNA and CDR2 is SNTAGT in the germline V gene. Losses at the gene ends were 5 bases for V and 8 bases for J; bases not matched to a gene: 12. This CDR3 has 15 residues. The CDR3 DNA follows: TGTGCCAGCAGTTCAGACCCTGACAGGGCGTATGAGCAGTTCTTC. Its translation is CASSSDPDRAYEQFF.

The sample holds many counts of this clone. This sequence joins TRBV6-1 and TRBJ1-1, with D perhaps TRBD1 (5 bases). In germline, CDR1 is MNHNS, CDR2 SASEGT. The V end was cut by 7 bases, the J end by 5 bases, with 14 bases between. CDR3 length: 13 residues. The CDR3 nucleotides are TGTGCCAGCATTAAGACAGTGTTAACTGAAGCTTTCTTT. Translating gives CASIKTVLTEAFF.

This clone was recorded at least ten times. The chain uses TRBV21-1 and TRBJ2-1; the table names TRBD2, a call not compared with the DNA. TRBV21-1 is a documented pseudogene. This CDR3 is 16 amino acids long. Here the CDR3 DNA reads TGTGCCAGCAGCAAAATCAATGTTGTAACTTACAATGAGCAGTTCTTC. Amino acids: CASSKINVVTYNEQFF.

This clone showed up many times. This rearrangement joins TRBV29-1 to TRBJ1-1; 8 bases fit TRBD1. The V and J ends lost 6 bases and 0 bases, in that order; junction bases with no gene match: 9. Germline V gene sequence: CDR1 SQVTM, CDR2 ANQGSEA. This CDR3 has 15 residues. CDR3 nucleotides: TGCAGCGTAGACAGGGGATGGGGCATGAACACTGAAGCTTTCTTT. Translating it yields CSVDRGWGMNTEAFF. Drawing the rest from reference TRBV29-1 and TRBJ1-1, the complete variable domain is SAVISQKPSRDICQRGTSLTIQCQVDSQVTMMFWYRQQPGQSLTLIATANQGSEATYESGFVIDKFPISRPNLTFSTLTVSNMSPEDSSIYLCSVDRGWGMNTEAFFGQGTRLTVV.

This chain uses TRBV7-6 with TRBJ2-7; tentatively, D is TRBD2 (5 bases). Germline-derived CDR1 and CDR2 are SGHVS and FNYEAQ. The length of the CDR3 is 17 residues. Trimming left V 0 bases short and J 2 bases short, with 17 bases between. CDR3 amino acids: CASSLAVGDKGTYEQYF. The CDR3 DNA follows: TGTGCCAGCAGCTTAGCGGTCGGGGATAAGGGAACCTACGAGCAGTACTTC.

This clone was counted at least ten times. The chain carries TRBV5-6 and TRBJ2-4; TRBD2 matches at 7 bases. Germline V gives CDR1 SGHDT, CDR2 YYEEEE. The CDR3 runs 15 residues. V shed 0 bases and J 6 bases; nucleotides not matched to a gene: 6. The CDR3 region has the DNA TGTGCCAGCAGCTTGGCGGCTAGCGGAGGAAACATTCAGTACTTC. Residues: CASSLAASGGNIQYF.

In its sample, this clone was seen many times. The chain couples TRBV6-1 to TRBJ1-5, with 10 bases that match TRBD1. The CDR3 is 15 residues long. Germline V gene lookup returns CDR1 MNHNS and CDR2 SASEGT. J lost 2 bases, V lost 8 bases, and 6 bases had no gene match. The CDR3: CASSRGTGGNQPQHF. The CDR3 bases are TGTGCCAGCTCGAGGGGGACAGGGGGCAATCAGCCCCAGCATTTT.

A few counts support this clone. The J gene is TRBJ2-3, the V gene TRBV9; possibly TRBD2 for D (5 bases). Per the germline V gene, CDR1 is SGDLS and CDR2 is YYNGEE. V lost 5 bases to trimming and J lost 4 bases, with 17 bases between them. The CDR3 consists of 15 residues. The CDR3 here is CASSISPQEADTQYF. The CDR3 DNA reads TGTGCCAGCAGTATCTCCCCGCAGGAGGCAGATACGCAGTATTTT. The full variable domain, its missing parts supplied by reference TRBV9 and TRBJ2-3, is DSGVTQTPKHLITATGQRVTLRCSPRSGDLSVYWYQQSLDQGLQFLIQYYNGEERAKGNILERFSAQQFPDLHSELNLSSLELGDSALYFCASSISPQEADTQYFGPGTRLTVL.

In its sample, this clone was seen many times. This rearrangement joins TRBV18 to TRBJ2-2; TRBD1 aligns across 10 bases. Per the germline V gene, CDR1 is KGHSH and CDR2 is LQKENI. The V and J ends lost 4 bases and 4 bases, in that order; junction bases with no gene match: 6. CDR3 length: 16 residues. CDR3 coding DNA: TGTGCCAGCTCACAGAGACAGGGGGCCGCCACCGGGGAGCTGTTTTTT. This sequence encodes CASSQRQGAATGELFF.

This clone was seen ten or more times. This chain joins TRBV27 and TRBJ1-1; unclear D gene. Trimming took off 7 bases at V and 1 base at J, with 13 bases between the two ends. This CDR3 is built from 14 residues. The V gene's germline CDR1 is MNHEY and CDR2 SMNVEV (reference sequence). The CDR3: CASIPGGGNTEAFF. For the CDR3, the DNA is TGTGCCAGCATACCCGGTGGAGGGAACACTGAAGCTTTCTTT.

This clone was counted many times. The rearrangement links TRBV5-1 to TRBJ2-7, with TRBD2 as a possible D gene (5 bases). CDR3 length: 15 amino acids. The V gene lost 1 base and the J gene lost 2 bases, with 13 bases spanning the gap. CDR1 and CDR2 from the germline V gene are SGHRS and YFSETQ. The CDR3 here is CASSLRSGQTYEQYF. CDR3 nucleotide sequence: TGCGCCAGCAGCTTGCGAAGCGGCCAGACCTACGAGCAGTACTTC.

This clone was detected many times. V is TRBV5-6 and J is TRBJ2-5; D might be TRBD1 (6 bases). From germline, CDR1 is SGHDT and CDR2 YYEEEE. The CDR3 sequence is 15 residues long. Trimming took 1 base from V and 7 from J, leaving 17 bases between them. The CDR3 is CASSLPRTDRLTQYF. DNA of the CDR3: TGTGCCAGCAGCTTGCCCAGGACAGACCGGTTGACCCAGTACTTC.

This clone was counted at least ten times. The V and J genes are TRBV7-3 and TRBJ2-3, with 12 nucleotides matching TRBD2. The germline CDR1 and CDR2 sequences are SGHTA and FQGTGA. J was trimmed by 7 bases and V by 4 bases; bases with no gene match: 9. The CDR3 loop spans 16 amino acids. The CDR3 DNA reads TGTGCCAGCAGCTACGGACTAGCGGGGAACGGATATACGCAGTATTTT. Its protein product is CASSYGLAGNGYTQYF.

In its sample, this clone was seen many times. The chain couples TRBV5-1 to TRBJ1-4, with TRBD1 as a possible D gene (5 bases). Trimming stripped 5 bases from V and 4 bases from J, with 9 bases between. The CDR3 length is 13 residues. Germline-derived CDR1 and CDR2 are SGHRS and YFSETQ. CDR3 protein: CASRTDDNEKLFF. The CDR3, as DNA: TGCGCCAGCAGGACAGACGATAATGAAAAACTGTTTTTT.